Below, 24 T cell receptor beta chains from the same sample are listed, as sequenced in a study of T cells in Graves' hyperthyroidism and ophthalmopathy. Amplification of TCR beta CDR3 regions used RNA as the template. HTBI primers were employed in a first-round RT-PCR of the TCR CDR3. TCRdb processed the multiplex PCR reads anew with MiXCR; each CDR3 protein has one entry. The table includes about 500,000 distinct CDR3 sequences, around 16% detected once. What was sequenced was blood. The receptors were sampled from a woman aged 25 to 39 with Graves' ophthalmopathy.

The rearrangement links TRBV10-3 to TRBJ2-1; a possible D gene is TRBD2 (5 bases). Deletions cut 7 bases from V and 10 bases from J, with 11 bases between. The germline V gene encodes CDR1 ENHRY and CDR2 SYGVKD. The CDR3 length is 11 residues. CDR3 region: CAIKSGEEQFF. The DNA of the CDR3 is TGTGCCATCAAGAGCGGAGAGGAGCAGTTCTTC.

There are a few counts of this clonotype. The chain links TRBV12-3 or TRBV12-4 to TRBJ2-1; D remains unclear. This CDR3 spans 15 amino acids. Trimming pared 4 bases from V and 0 bases from J, leaving 10 bases between. This CDR3 is CASSWLTSSYNEQFF. In nucleotides, the CDR3 is TGTGCCAGCAGTTGGCTAACGAGCTCCTACAATGAGCAGTTCTTC.

This clonotype was detected many times. The chain has TRBV12-3 or TRBV12-4 and TRBJ1-4, with D possibly matching TRBD1 (5 bases). CDR3 length: 14 residues. Deletions cut 3 bases from V and 5 bases from J, with 10 bases between. In nucleotides, the CDR3 is TGTGCCAGCAGTTTTTGGGACCAGAATGAAAAACTGTTTTTT. This encodes CASSFWDQNEKLFF.

This chain joins TRBV28 and TRBJ2-1; tentatively, D is TRBD2 (6 bases). The ends were cut back, 6 bases at V and 14 bases at J, with 23 bases in the middle. Germline-derived CDR1 and CDR2 are MDHEN and SYDVKM. This CDR3 is 14 amino acids long. CDR3 in amino acids: CASRSPPGPRREFF. The CDR3 coding sequence is TGTGCCAGCAGATCCCCTCCGGGACCTCGGAGGGAGTTCTTC.

A note on this clonotype: A read error may produce the germline difference seen at one junction end. The chain joins TRBV7-9 to TRBJ2-5; possible D gene TRBD1, 6 bases. From germline, CDR1 is SEHNR and CDR2 FQNEAQ (reference sequence). This CDR3 is built from 16 residues. Written as DNA, the CDR3 is TGTGCCAGCAGTAGCTTCATAGGGGGTGACCAAGAGACCCGGTACTTC. It specifies CASSSFIGGDQETRYF.

This clonotype was seen at least ten times. V usage is TRBV18 and J usage is TRBJ2-3; no definite D call. The CDR3 spans 16 residues. Germline CDR1 reads KGHSH; CDR2 reads LQKENI. Trimming stripped 0 bases from V and 0 bases from J, with 10 bases between. Here the CDR3 DNA reads TGTGCCAGCTCACCACCGACATACACTAGCACAGATACGCAGTATTTT. Protein product: CASSPPTYTSTDTQYF.

The chain has TRBV20-1 and TRBJ2-4, with 9 bases lining up with TRBD2. Trimming at V came to 0 bases and at J to 3 bases, leaving 9 bases not matched to a gene. This CDR3 contains 17 residues. Germline loops: CDR1 DFQATT, CDR2 SNEGSKA (reference sequence). CDR3 bases: TGCAGTGCTAGAGATTCCGCTAGCGGGACGCTCAAAAACATTCAGTACTTC. It encodes CSARDSASGTLKNIQYF.

CDR3 in amino acids: CASSVEGTDTGELFF. Written as DNA, the CDR3 is TGTGCCAGCAGCGTAGAGGGGACAGACACCGGGGAGCTGTTTTTT. V and J are TRBV9 and TRBJ2-2, with TRBD1 matching over 7 bases. The CDR3 is made up of 15 amino acids. The V gene end was trimmed by 0 bases and the J gene end by 3 bases; junction bases not matched to a gene: 2. Per germline, CDR1 SGDLS and CDR2 YYNGEE. Drawing the rest from reference TRBV9 and TRBJ2-2, the complete variable domain is DSGVTQTPKHLITATGQRVTLRCSPRSGDLSVYWYQQSLDQGLQFLIQYYNGEERAKGNILERFSAQQFPDLHSELNLSSLELGDSALYFCASSVEGTDTGELFFGEGSRLTVL.

This clonotype has a handful of counts. The genes are TRBV12-3 or TRBV12-4 and TRBJ1-2, with D hard to call. The V and J ends lost 3 bases and 8 bases respectively, with 10 bases between them. CDR3 length: 12 residues. The CDR3 reads CASSFDRVGYTF. CDR3 nucleotide sequence: TGTGCCAGCAGTTTTGACCGAGTAGGCTACACCTTC.

This clonotype has more than one count but fewer than ten. The chain is built from TRBV9 and TRBJ1-5, with TRBD1 matching 9 bases. The germline V gene encodes CDR1 SGDLS and CDR2 YYNGEE. The CDR3 contains 15 residues. V was pared by 4 bases and J by 5 bases, with 7 bases of the junction left unmatched. The CDR3: CASSFRRDRDQPQHF. For the CDR3, the DNA is TGTGCCAGCAGCTTCCGCCGGGACAGGGATCAGCCCCAGCATTTT.

Of note for this clonotype: This may be a read error: a much more frequent sequence differs by one nucleotide. This rearrangement joins TRBV27 to TRBJ2-7, with D perhaps TRBD2 (6 bases). Germline V lookup: CDR1 MNHEY, CDR2 SMNVEV (reference sequence). V lost 6 bases, J lost 4 bases, and 19 bases lay in between. The CDR3 is made up of 15 amino acids. The chain's CDR3 is CASRILVGGGYEQYF. CDR3 DNA sequence: TGTGCCAGCAGGATTCTAGTGGGAGGCGGTTACGAGCAGTACTTC.

This clonotype was recorded many times. V gene TRBV5-4 combines with J gene TRBJ2-3; D may be TRBD1 (5 bases). V lost 4 bases, J lost 0 bases, and 12 bases lay in between. CDR3 length: 15 amino acids. CDR1 and CDR2 from the germline V gene are SGHNT and YYREEE (reference sequence). CDR3 nucleotides: TGTGCCAGCAGCCGCAGGACACCAAGCACAGATACGCAGTATTTT. It encodes CASSRRTPSTDTQYF.

This clonotype was seen a handful of times. The chain uses TRBV19 and TRBJ2-1, with TRBD2 matching over 11 bases. The germline CDR1 and CDR2 sequences are LNHDA and SQIVND (reference sequence). The J segment lost 7 bases and the V segment lost 6 bases, leaving 20 bases of the junction unmatched. This CDR3 region has 19 residues. In DNA form, the CDR3 reads TGTGCCAGTAGACTAAAGCCAGCTTTTAGCGGGAGGGCTAATAATGAGCAGTTCTTC. This codes for CASRLKPAFSGRANNEQFF.

This clonotype has only a few counts. Likely a read error: the CDR3 ends without its conserved phenylalanine or tryptophan. The chain is built from TRBV5-6 and TRBJ2-7, with TRBD2 matching 7 bases. Trimming at V came to 0 bases and at J to 3 bases, leaving 6 bases not matched to a gene. The CDR3 is made up of 15 amino acids. Germline V lookup: CDR1 SGHDT, CDR2 YYEEEE. The CDR3 nucleotides read TGTGCCAGCAGCTTGGTTGCTAGCGGCCACTACGAGCAGTACCTC. Translated: CASSLVASGHYEQYL.

Regarding this clonotype: It may be a read error: a sequence one base away is much more abundant. The rearrangement links TRBV5-8 to TRBJ2-5, with a possible D match to TRBD2 (6 bases). The CDR3 length is 13 residues. Germline V gene data show CDR1 as SGHTS and CDR2 as YDEGEE. Between the trimmed V and J ends, which lost 4 bases and 7 bases, there was a span of 14 bases. The CDR3 nucleotides read TGTGCCAGCAGCGGTGGATGGCGGGGGACCCAGTACTTC. Encoded protein: CASSGGWRGTQYF.

This chain links TRBV4-3 with TRBJ2-7; D possibly matches TRBD1 or TRBD2 (5 bases each). The CDR3 is 18 residues long. The V end lost 0 bases, the J end lost 0 bases, and 18 bases lay between the germline ends. Germline V gives CDR1 LGHNA, CDR2 YSLEER. CDR3 amino acids: CASSQDNVYGASSYEQYF. The CDR3 DNA is TGCGCCAGCAGCCAAGATAATGTGTACGGGGCCAGCTCCTACGAGCAGTACTTC.

A few counts support this clonotype. This chain links TRBV28 with TRBJ1-2; possible D gene TRBD1, 5 bases. This CDR3 is built from 13 residues. The germline gives CDR1 MDHEN, CDR2 SYDVKM. Trimming took 5 bases from V and 2 from J, leaving 9 bases between them. The CDR3 nucleotides read TGTGCCAGCAGTACGGGGCTGAACTATGGCTACACCTTC. This codes for CASSTGLNYGYTF.

This clonotype was found many times. The chain couples TRBV5-5 to TRBJ2-1; D call uncertain. CDR1 SGHKS and CDR2 YYEKEE come from the germline V gene (reference sequence). Trimming stripped 0 bases from V and 4 bases from J, with 11 bases between. The CDR3 loop spans 15 amino acids. CDR3 in DNA: TGTGCCAGCAGCTTGGCGAAGGTTCTATACAATGAGCAGTTCTTC. Protein sequence: CASSLAKVLYNEQFF.

This chain uses TRBV24-1 with TRBJ2-6; D gene unclear. V dropped 9 bases and J dropped 0 bases, with 5 bases sitting between them. The germline CDR1 and CDR2 sequences are KGHDR and SFDVKD. CDR3 length: 13 amino acids. CDR3 protein: CATSFSGANVLTF. CDR3 sequence (DNA): TGTGCCACCTCATTCTCTGGGGCCAACGTCCTGACTTTC.

This clonotype was observed at least ten times. This sequence joins TRBV5-1 and TRBJ2-3; D tentatively fits TRBD1 or TRBD2 (6 bases each). CDR1 SGHRS and CDR2 YFSETQ come from the germline V gene. The ends were cut back, 0 bases at V and 3 bases at J, with 11 bases in the middle. The CDR3 totals 15 residues. The CDR3, as DNA: TGCGCCAGCAGCTTGGGGGGGGCTGGAACAGATACGCAGTATTTT. This translates into CASSLGGAGTDTQYF. The whole variable domain, remainder taken from reference TRBV5-1 and TRBJ2-3, is KAGVTQTPRYLIKTRGQQVTLSCSPISGHRSVSWYQQTPGQGLQFLFEYFSETQRNKGNFPGRFSGRQFSNSRSEMNVSTLELGDSALYLCASSLGGAGTDTQYFGPGTRLTVL.

On this clonotype: A read error is possible here, since a much larger clone lies one base away. V gene TRBV5-1 combines with J gene TRBJ2-3; D unresolved. The CDR3 extends over 14 amino acids. V shed 1 base and J shed 5 bases, with 11 bases lying between them. Germline CDR1 reads SGHRS; CDR2 reads YFSETQ. CDR3 coding DNA: TGCGCCAGCAGCTTGACCGCAAAGGTAGATACGCAGTATTTT. This sequence encodes CASSLTAKVDTQYF.

The genes are TRBV18 and TRBJ2-1, with TRBD2 matching 8 bases. V was pared by 2 bases and J by 4 bases, with 4 bases of the junction left unmatched. Germline CDR1 is KGHSH and CDR2 is LQKENI. The CDR3 covers 15 residues. CDR3: CASSPSGGPYNEQFF. In DNA form, the CDR3 reads TGTGCCAGCTCACCATCGGGAGGGCCTTACAATGAGCAGTTCTTC.

The rearrangement links TRBV5-1 to TRBJ2-1; TRBD1 might be the D (6 bases). The CDR3 consists of 15 residues. Germline V gene sequence: CDR1 SGHRS, CDR2 YFSETQ. Deletions cut 4 bases from V and 2 bases from J, with 13 bases between. The CDR3 spells CASSPTGTPYNEQFF. The CDR3 nucleotides are TGCGCCAGCAGCCCTACAGGGACCCCCTACAATGAGCAGTTCTTC.

In this sample, this clonotype turned up many times. The J gene is TRBJ2-1, the V gene TRBV27; D perhaps matches TRBD2 (6 bases). Trimming pared 0 bases from V and 2 bases from J, leaving 11 bases between. Germline V lookup: CDR1 MNHEY, CDR2 SMNVEV (reference sequence). The CDR3 runs 16 residues. CDR3 protein: CASSLSILATYNEQFF. The CDR3 nucleotides are TGTGCCAGCAGTTTATCGATTCTAGCGACCTACAATGAGCAGTTCTTC.